The rows below give T cell receptor beta chains drawn from one sample of a study of cytomegalovirus exposure and HLA in healthy donors. Sequencing used immunoSEQ multiplex PCR; TCRdb keeps in-frame clones, though not all of them. The table lists under 130,000 clones, 69% of them singletons. Sequencing was performed on PBMCs. The receptors stem from a young man in good health and CMV-seronegative. Each CDR3 is given with its conserved first and last residue. A D gene is named only where the DNA matches it firmly. Clone size is stated in some rows and not others, as once, few, many or a class when expanded.

>.|TRBV7-9|.|TRBJ1-1
TGTGCCAGCAGCTTAGGCACCCGAGGGACTGAAGCTTTCTTT
CASSLGTRGTEAFF
>.|TRBV7-9|.|TRBJ1-1
TGTGCCAGCAGTTCAGGGTCACAGGGTGTTGGAGCTTTCTTT
CASSSGSQGVGAFF
>.|TRBV6-5|.|TRBJ1-3
TGTGCCAGCAGTCCTACCGGGACACAAGGTCACACCATATATTTT
CASSPTGTQGHTIYF
>TRBD1|TRBV19|few|TRBJ1-2
TGTGCCAGTAGTGTGGGACAGCTCTATGGCTACACCTTC
CASSVGQLYGYTF
>.|TRBV28|.|TRBJ1-6
TGTGCCAGCAGTTCCTGGGGGGGATCACCCCTCCACTTT
CASSSWGGSPLHF
>.|TRBV5-4|.|TRBJ2-2
TGTGCCAGCAGCTTGGATTCGGCGAACACCGGGGAGCTGTTTTTT
CASSLDSANTGELFF
>TRBD1|TRBV9|.|TRBJ2-2
TGTGCCAGCAGCCGGTTCGGACAGGGGAACACCGGGGAGCTGTTTTTT
CASSRFGQGNTGELFF
>TRBD2|TRBV5-1|.|TRBJ2-5
TGCGCCAGCAGCGAGGGACTAGCGGGAGAGACCCAGTACTTC
CASSEGLAGETQYF
>TRBD1|TRBV28|.|TRBJ1-6
TGTGCCAGCAGGCAACCGGGACAGGGGGATAATTCACCCCTCCACTTT
CASRQPGQGDNSPLHF
>TRBD2|TRBV5-4|.|TRBJ2-1
TGTGCCAGCAGCTTGGGAGGACTAGACTTCTACAATGAGCAGTTCTTC
CASSLGGLDFYNEQFF
>TRBD2|TRBV5-1|.|TRBJ2-1
TGCGCCAGCAGCTTGAAGACCGGGACTAGATCCTACAATGAGCAGTTCTTC
CASSLKTGTRSYNEQFF
>.|TRBV29-1|.|TRBJ2-3
TGCAGCGTTGAGGAGGGAGCCACAGATACGCAGTATTTT
CSVEEGATDTQYF
>.|TRBV7-9|.|TRBJ2-2
TGTGCCAGCAGCTTTTCAGGAACCGGGGAGCTGTTTTTT
CASSFSGTGELFF
>TRBD1|TRBV19|.|TRBJ1-4
TGTGCCAGTAGTACCCGACAGGGGGCTAGCGAAAAACTGTTTTTT
CASSTRQGASEKLFF
>.|TRBV5-1|.|TRBJ2-1
TGCGCCAGCAGTACAGGGAATTCCTACAATGAGCAGTTCTTC
CASSTGNSYNEQFF
>.|TRBV6-1|.|TRBJ1-6
TGTGCCAGCATGTCAGGTTATAATTCACCCCTCCACTTT
CASMSGYNSPLHF
>TRBD1|TRBV5-1|few|TRBJ2-1
TGCGCCAGCAGCCCCTCAGGGGGACAGGGGAGCAATGAGCAGTTCTTC
CASSPSGGQGSNEQFF
>.|TRBV27|.|TRBJ1-4
TGTGCCAGCAGTTTAAGAGGGAATGAAAAACTGTTTTTT
CASSLRGNEKLFF
>.|TRBV11-3|.|TRBJ2-5
TGTGCCAGCAGCTCCCACCCGTTGGGGGGTTCGAGGGAGACCCAGTACTTC
CASSSHPLGGSRETQYF
>TRBD1|TRBV30|.|TRBJ2-2
TGTGCCTGGAGGCAGGGGGCACTCACCGGGGAGCTGTTTTTT
CAWRQGALTGELFF
>.|TRBV5-1|.|TRBJ2-5
TGCGCCAGCAGCACGCGTGGGCAGGGCCTTGAGAGGCAGTACTTC
CASSTRGQGLERQYF
>.|TRBV5-5|.|TRBJ1-4
TGTGCCAGCAGCTTTAAAGGGGCGTTTAATGAAAAACTGTTTTTT
CASSFKGAFNEKLFF